This record looks at one T cell receptor beta chain sequence and its context. The record originates from a study of blood T cell repertoires in COVID-19. Study-wide context: PBMCs, B-cell-depleted T cells, or T cells provided the cDNA or gDNA that made up the material.

The germline gives CDR1 LNHDA, CDR2 SQIVND (reference sequence). This CDR3 has 13 residues. Trimming removed 7 bases at V and 6 bases at J, with 12 bases between. Per the original data handling: Reference gene primers were amplified, and this amplification served to estimate nucleated cell counts. Some clones are missing from TCRdb's copy, which holds only in-frame ones; the method was immunoSEQ multiplex PCR. The DNA gave D and trimming, while V, J and clone size come from that table. The table lists around 99,000 clones, about 89% of them singletons. Sequencing was done on a sample of peripheral blood. The V and J genes are TRBV19 and TRBJ2-2, with D perhaps TRBD1 (6 bases). The TCR sequence derives from a man between 35 and 55 years old with active or convalescent COVID-19. The CDR3 spells CASKGVVPGELFF. In DNA form, the CDR3 reads TGTGCCAGTAAGGGGGTAGTCCCCGGGGAGCTGTTTTTT.